This TCR beta chain was recovered during a study of T cells in women clearing cervical HPV infection. Study context: Cases were women with histologically confirmed HPV16-related CIN3 or worse, including 2 invasive cancers. Only a few women had HLA typing results available.

The study's findings and limits: Controls had more TRBV6-7 (about 0.16%) than cases (roughly 0.11%). Repertoire richness, not evenness, was significantly elevated in CIN3+ cases versus controls.

A word on this clone: Its antigen is not known. The read ends 3 residues shy of where the CDR3 ends; the end is completed using the germline J gene.

V lost 6 bases, J lost 7 bases, and 18 bases stayed unmatched. This CDR3 has 18 residues. Germline V CDR1 and CDR2: DFQATT, SNEGSKA (reference sequence). Generated by immunoSEQ multiplex PCR, the TCRdb table keeps only in-frame clones and is missing some. The table lists about 34,000 clones. The sample consisted of blood buffy coat. The V gene is TRBV20-1, the J gene TRBJ2-3; TRBD2 matches 14 bases. The sequence came from a woman aged 18-70 years with a cervical HPV16 infection that either progressed to CIN3+ or cleared (not recorded which). The CDR3 loop is CSAKLTSGRASSAHTQYF. CDR3 bases read: TGCAGTGCCAAATTGACTAGCGGGAGGGCCTCGTCAGCACATACG.